The clone carrying this T cell receptor beta chain was recorded only once. This sample was included in a study of glioma-infiltrating T cells after dendritic cell vaccination. The sample's time point: after dendritic cell vaccination, including at tumor progression/relapse. Patients had residual fresh-frozen tumor tissue and more than two years of survival data. None of the glioblastoma patients had an isocitrate dehydrogenase mutation. The method was immunoSEQ multiplex PCR; TCRdb's version includes in-frame clones alone and lacks a portion of them. The sample shows tens of thousands of clones, around 84% of them seen only once. The CDR3 totals 16 residues. Germline loops: CDR1 SGHTA, CDR2 FQGNSA. V was pared by 5 bases and J by 7 bases, with 7 bases of the junction left unmatched.

Material: blood, obtained after dendritic cell vaccination. V usage is TRBV7-2 and J usage is TRBJ1-6; TRBD1 matches at 11 bases. The receptor was isolated from a human donor with glioblastoma. Here the CDR3 DNA reads TGTGCCAGCAGCGTCCAGGGGACAGGGGGAAATTCACCCCTCCACTTT. Protein: CASSVQGTGGNSPLHF. Based on the CDR3 plus reference TRBV7-2 and TRBJ1-6, the full variable domain is GAGVSQSPSNKVTEKGKDVELRCDPISGHTALYWYRQSLGQGLEFLIYFQGNSAPDKSGLPSDRFSAERTGGSVSTLTIQRTQQEDSAVYLCASSVQGTGGNSPLHFGNGTRLTVT.